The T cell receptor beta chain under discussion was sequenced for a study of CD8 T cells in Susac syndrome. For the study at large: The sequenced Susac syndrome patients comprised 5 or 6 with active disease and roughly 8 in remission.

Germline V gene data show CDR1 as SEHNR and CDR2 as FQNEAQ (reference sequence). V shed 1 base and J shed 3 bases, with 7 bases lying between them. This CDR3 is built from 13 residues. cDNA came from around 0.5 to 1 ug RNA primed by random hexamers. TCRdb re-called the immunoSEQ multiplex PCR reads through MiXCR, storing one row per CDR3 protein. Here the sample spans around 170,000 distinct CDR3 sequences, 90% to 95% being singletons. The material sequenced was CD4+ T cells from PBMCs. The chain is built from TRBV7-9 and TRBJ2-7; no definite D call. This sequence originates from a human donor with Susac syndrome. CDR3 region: CASSLGDGYEQYF. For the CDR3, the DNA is TGTGCCAGCAGCTTAGGGGATGGCTACGAGCAGTACTTC.